A single sample gave rise to the 30 T cell receptor beta chains below, sequenced in a study of cytomegalovirus exposure and HLA in healthy donors. The PCR employed 60 Vbeta primers together with 13 Jbeta primers. Only in-frame clones appear in the TCRdb table, and some are missing; sequencing was by immunoSEQ multiplex PCR. This listing includes approximately 110,000 clones. Sequences were obtained from PBMCs. Receptors originate from a man aged 18 to 29 in good health and CMV-seronegative.

V and J are TRBV18 and TRBJ1-2; perhaps TRBD1 as D (6 bases). Germline V gene data show CDR1 as KGHSH and CDR2 as LQKENI. Trimming left V 2 bases short and J 6 bases short, with 13 bases between. The CDR3 consists of 14 residues. The CDR3 sequence: CASSPSAGVHGYTF. CDR3 DNA: TGTGCCAGCTCACCATCGGCAGGGGTCCATGGCTACACCTTC.

V is TRBV5-1 and J is TRBJ2-2; 7 bases align to TRBD2. The germline gives CDR1 SGHRS, CDR2 YFSETQ. V dropped 6 bases and J dropped 2; count of bases not matched to a gene: 13. The CDR3 runs 17 residues. CDR3 region: CASTPQGLAENTGELFF. In DNA, the CDR3 is TGCGCCAGCACACCCCAAGGGCTAGCGGAAAACACCGGGGAGCTGTTTTTT.

The chain employs TRBV19 and TRBJ2-7; 10 bases align to TRBD2. The CDR3 consists of 14 residues. J was trimmed by 7 bases and V by 3 bases; bases with no gene match: 6. Germline V gene data show CDR1 as LNHDA and CDR2 as SQIVND (reference sequence). CDR3 DNA sequence: TGTGCCAGTAGTATTGTAGGACTAGCGGAAGAGCAGTACTTC. Its protein is CASSIVGLAEEQYF.

A word on this clone: A read error may produce the germline difference seen at one junction end. The chain uses TRBV11-3 and TRBJ2-7, with D possibly TRBD2 on 5 matching bases. The germline V gene has CDR1 SGHNT and CDR2 YENEEA. The CDR3 length is 13 residues. The CDR3 coding sequence is TGTGCCAGCAGCTTAGATGCGCGGGCCGGCATGGACTTC. Protein sequence: CASSLDARAGMDF.

This chain connects TRBV9 to TRBJ2-1; 8 nucleotides line up with TRBD2. V was clipped by 1 base and J by 7 bases; unmatched bases: 7. CDR1 is SGDLS and CDR2 is YYNGEE in the germline V gene. The CDR3 is made up of 15 amino acids. The CDR3, as DNA: TGTGCCAGCAGCGTAAGCGGGAGACCGGGTAATGAGCAGTTCTTC. Translating gives CASSVSGRPGNEQFF.

The CDR3 coding sequence is TGCAGCGTTGGGGGACAGTATAACTATGGCTACACCTTC. Translating it yields CSVGGQYNYGYTF. This rearrangement joins TRBV29-1 to TRBJ1-2; the match to TRBD1 covers 7 bases. V shed 4 bases and J 1 base; nucleotides not matched to a gene: 3. The CDR3 is 13 amino acids. Germline assignment: CDR1 SQVTM and CDR2 ANQGSEA.

The chain has TRBV4-1 and TRBJ1-1; TRBD1 might be the D (5 bases). Germline V CDR1 and CDR2: MGHRA, YSYEKL. The CDR3 length is 11 residues. V lost 3 bases, J lost 10 bases, and 9 bases lay in between. Here the CDR3 reads CASSQGGRAFF. CDR3 nucleotide sequence: TGCGCCAGCAGCCAGGGGGGTAGAGCTTTCTTT.

The chain carries TRBV5-6 and TRBJ1-5, with D maybe TRBD1 (6 bases). Per germline, CDR1 SGHDT and CDR2 YYEEEE. This CDR3 has 13 residues. V was pared by 4 bases and J by 9 bases, with 14 bases between. The DNA for the CDR3 is TGTGCCAGCAGCCAGGGCACAGGGAGGCCCCAGCATTTT. It specifies CASSQGTGRPQHF.

V is TRBV19 and J is TRBJ1-3; D may be TRBD1 (5 bases). The CDR3 spans 15 residues. The V end lost 7 bases, the J end lost 0 bases, and 13 bases lay between the germline ends. CDR1 is LNHDA and CDR2 is SQIVND in the germline V gene (reference sequence). CDR3 residues: CASTLDTISGNTIYF. In DNA form, the CDR3 reads TGTGCCAGTACCTTGGACACCATCTCTGGAAACACCATATATTTT.

The V gene is TRBV10-3, the J gene TRBJ2-5, with D perhaps matching TRBD2 (5 bases). This CDR3 spans 15 amino acids. Germline V gene sequence: CDR1 ENHRY, CDR2 SYGVKD. The V end lost 0 bases, the J end lost 4 bases, and 12 bases lay between the germline ends. As DNA, the CDR3 is TGTGCCATCAGTGAGTCGGTCAGCGGAGGAGAGACCCAGTACTTC. Its protein product is CAISESVSGGETQYF.

The V call is TRBV11-2, the J call TRBJ2-5, with 13 bases fitting TRBD2. J was trimmed by 11 bases and V by 2 bases; bases with no gene match: 8. This CDR3 spans 15 amino acids. Germline assignment: CDR1 SGHAT and CDR2 FQNNGV. CDR3 in DNA: TGTGCCAGCAGCTTAAGGACTAGCGGGAGCGAGGAGCAGTACTTC. Its translation is CASSLRTSGSEEQYF.

The gene calls are TRBV29-1 and TRBJ2-7; D is perhaps TRBD1 (6 bases). The CDR3 covers 14 residues. The germline V and J ends were trimmed by 7 bases and 0 bases, with 16 bases remaining between them. The germline CDR1 and CDR2 sequences are SQVTM and ANQGSEA. This CDR3 is CSGFFRDNSYEQYF. As DNA, the CDR3 is TGCAGCGGCTTTTTCCGGGACAACTCCTACGAGCAGTACTTC.

This chain uses TRBV19 with TRBJ1-2; D is possibly TRBD1 (5 bases). From germline, CDR1 is LNHDA and CDR2 SQIVND (reference sequence). Trimming shortened V by 5 bases and J by 4 bases, and 14 bases separated the two germline ends. CDR3 length: 14 amino acids. The CDR3 DNA reads as TGTGCCAGTAGTCAGGGTCCCTTTGGCTATGGCTACACCTTC. Protein: CASSQGPFGYGYTF.

The V call is TRBV27, the J call TRBJ2-1; no clear D gene. The CDR3 has 14 residues. Trimming shortened V by 10 bases and J by 0 bases, and 13 bases separated the two germline ends. The germline CDR1 and CDR2 sequences are MNHEY and SMNVEV (reference sequence). As DNA, the CDR3 is TGTGCCACCCTCTCTCTGAGCTCCTACAATGAGCAGTTCTTC. Protein: CATLSLSSYNEQFF.

This chain connects TRBV14 to TRBJ1-1, with TRBD1 matching over 8 bases. The CDR3 loop spans 15 amino acids. Germline V lookup: CDR1 SGHDN, CDR2 FVKESK. J gave up 5 bases and V 1 base, and 6 bases lay outside the gene matches. CDR3 DNA: TGTGCCAGCAGCCAAGTACAGGGGGTAGGGACTGAAGCTTTCTTT. It translates to CASSQVQGVGTEAFF.

This rearrangement joins TRBV4-1 to TRBJ2-7; D is possibly TRBD2 (5 bases). V dropped 1 base and J dropped 6 bases, with 16 bases sitting between them. Germline lookup yields CDR1 MGHRA and CDR2 YSYEKL. The length of the CDR3 is 15 residues. CDR3 bases: TGCGCCAGCAGCCAAGCTGGCATGAGGGTGCTCGAGCAGTACTTC. Residues: CASSQAGMRVLEQYF.

CDR3 sequence: CASSLSRNQPQHF. The CDR3 region has the DNA TGTGCCAGCAGTTTATCCAGGAATCAGCCCCAGCATTTT. V and J are TRBV27 and TRBJ1-5; D gene ambiguous. Trimming took 0 bases from V and 4 from J, leaving 4 bases between them. In germline, CDR1 is MNHEY, CDR2 SMNVEV (reference sequence). There are 13 residues in the CDR3.

V usage is TRBV7-2 and J usage is TRBJ2-1; the D gene is possibly TRBD1 (5 bases). V gave up 6 bases and J gave up 13 bases, with 19 bases separating them. This CDR3 comprises 13 residues. Germline loops: CDR1 SGHTA, CDR2 FQGNSA. CDR3 sequence (DNA): TGTGCCAGCAGATATATAGAGGCCAGGGAACAGTTCTTC. This translates into CASRYIEAREQFF.

The rearrangement uses TRBV7-8 and TRBJ2-1; a weak D match, TRBD1 (6 bases). Germline V gene sequence: CDR1 SGHVS, CDR2 FQNEAQ. The CDR3 length is 15 residues. V lost 2 bases and J 3 bases, leaving 11 bases between the germline ends. This chain's CDR3 is CASSLSKGVYNEQFF. The CDR3 DNA is TGTGCCAGCAGCTTAAGTAAGGGGGTCTACAATGAGCAGTTCTTC.

The chain combines TRBV7-9 with TRBJ2-5; maybe TRBD2 (5 bases). V was shortened by 7 bases and J by 3 bases, with 21 bases between the two germline ends. This CDR3 contains 16 residues. The germline V gene has CDR1 SEHNR and CDR2 FQNEAQ (reference sequence). The CDR3 nucleotides are TGTGCCAGCACCCCGGGGTTGCGCCCGACTAAAGAGACCCAGTACTTC. It specifies CASTPGLRPTKETQYF.

The CDR3 DNA reads as TGTGCCAGCAGCTTGAGGTTGTTAGCCTACACAGATACGCAGTATTTT. Residues: CASSLRLLAYTDTQYF. The chain combines TRBV5-8 with TRBJ2-3; D is unresolved. The CDR3 spans 16 residues. Per the germline V gene, CDR1 is SGHTS and CDR2 is YDEGEE. Trimming pared 1 base from V and 2 bases from J, leaving 14 bases between.

V gene TRBV7-6 combines with J gene TRBJ1-2; 8 bases agree with TRBD1. Germline V gene lookup returns CDR1 SGHVS and CDR2 FNYEAQ. The V gene end was trimmed by 5 bases and the J gene end by 2 bases; junction bases not matched to a gene: 7. This CDR3 is 15 amino acids long. Here the CDR3 reads CASSPDGQGNYGYTF. CDR3 DNA sequence: TGTGCCAGCAGCCCTGATGGACAGGGAAACTATGGCTACACCTTC.

Notes on this clone: Other DNA sequences in the same sample also yield this CDR3. This sequence joins TRBV9 and TRBJ1-3, with 9 bases lining up with TRBD1. This CDR3 is built from 15 residues. Per the germline V gene, CDR1 is SGDLS and CDR2 is YYNGEE. The trim removed 4 bases at V and 2 bases at J, leaving 4 bases unmatched. CDR3 sequence reads: CASSPQGATGNTIYF. The CDR3 DNA reads TGTGCCAGCAGCCCACAGGGGGCGACTGGAAACACCATATATTTT.

In regard to this clone: The same CDR3 also results from other DNA sequences found in this sample. The rearrangement links TRBV7-9 to TRBJ1-3, with unresolved D. Deletions cut 1 base from V and 0 bases from J, with 4 bases between. The CDR3 has 14 amino acids. Germline V gene sequence: CDR1 SEHNR, CDR2 FQNEAQ (reference sequence). The CDR3 is CASSLGGSGNTIYF. In DNA, the CDR3 is TGTGCCAGCAGCTTAGGAGGCTCTGGAAACACCATATATTTT.

V and J are TRBV27 and TRBJ1-1; D is possibly TRBD1 (5 bases). The CDR3 contains 13 residues. V lost 6 bases and J 5 bases, leaving 13 bases between the germline ends. Per germline, CDR1 MNHEY and CDR2 SMNVEV (reference sequence). The CDR3 region has the DNA TGTGCCAGCAGCCCAGGGAAGGGAACTGAAGCTTTCTTT. Encoded protein: CASSPGKGTEAFF.

The chain employs TRBV10-3 and TRBJ2-3; 9 nucleotides match TRBD2. Unmatched junction bases numbered 11, after V lost 3 bases and J lost 4 bases. Looked up from germline, CDR1 is ENHRY and CDR2 is SYGVKD. The CDR3 consists of 17 residues. The CDR3, as DNA: TGTGCCATCAGTGAAGGCAGCGGGAGGTTGGAGGCAGATACGCAGTATTTT. Translating it yields CAISEGSGRLEADTQYF.

This chain joins TRBV6-1 and TRBJ1-5; the match to TRBD1 covers 8 bases. The CDR3 spans 14 residues. V was pared by 7 bases and J by 6 bases, with 8 bases of the junction left unmatched. From germline, CDR1 is MNHNS and CDR2 SASEGT. CDR3 sequence: CASKDRASAQPQHF. The CDR3 DNA sequence: TGTGCCAGCAAGGACAGGGCCTCGGCTCAGCCCCAGCATTTT.

This chain joins TRBV7-6 and TRBJ2-3; 10 positions match TRBD1. There are 15 residues in the CDR3. J lost 3 bases, V lost 7 bases, and 7 bases had no gene match. From germline, CDR1 is SGHVS and CDR2 FNYEAQ. The DNA of the CDR3 is TGTGCCAGCACCCCGGGGACAGGGGATACAGATACGCAGTATTTT. It encodes CASTPGTGDTDTQYF.

The chain recombines TRBV6-5 with TRBJ2-3, with D perhaps matching TRBD1 (6 bases). The CDR3 loop spans 15 amino acids. Germline CDR1 and CDR2: MNHEY and SVGAGI. V shed 6 bases and J shed 2 bases, with 15 bases lying between them. CDR3 amino acids: CASSMSGATTDTQYF. CDR3 in DNA: TGTGCCAGCAGCATGTCAGGGGCCACCACAGATACGCAGTATTTT.

The V gene is TRBV4-1, the J gene TRBJ2-3, with TRBD2 matching over 15 bases. Germline V gene data show CDR1 as MGHRA and CDR2 as YSYEKL. Losses at the gene ends were 1 base for V and 5 bases for J; bases not matched to a gene: 10. This CDR3 region has 19 residues. The CDR3 reads CASSQVDGLAGGPGDTQYF. In nucleotides, the CDR3 is TGCGCCAGCAGCCAAGTTGATGGACTAGCGGGAGGGCCGGGAGATACGCAGTATTTT.